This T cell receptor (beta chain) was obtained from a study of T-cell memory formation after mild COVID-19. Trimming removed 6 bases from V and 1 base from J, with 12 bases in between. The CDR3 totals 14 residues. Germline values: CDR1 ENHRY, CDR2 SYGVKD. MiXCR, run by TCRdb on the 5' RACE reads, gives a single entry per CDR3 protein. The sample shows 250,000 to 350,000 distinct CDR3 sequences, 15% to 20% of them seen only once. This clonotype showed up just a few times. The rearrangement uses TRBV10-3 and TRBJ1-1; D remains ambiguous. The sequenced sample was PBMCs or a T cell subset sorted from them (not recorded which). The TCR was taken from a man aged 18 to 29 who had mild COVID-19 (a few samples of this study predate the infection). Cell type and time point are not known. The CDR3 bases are TGTGCCATCAGAAACGGAGAGACGAACACTGAAGCTTTCTTT. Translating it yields CAIRNGETNTEAFF.